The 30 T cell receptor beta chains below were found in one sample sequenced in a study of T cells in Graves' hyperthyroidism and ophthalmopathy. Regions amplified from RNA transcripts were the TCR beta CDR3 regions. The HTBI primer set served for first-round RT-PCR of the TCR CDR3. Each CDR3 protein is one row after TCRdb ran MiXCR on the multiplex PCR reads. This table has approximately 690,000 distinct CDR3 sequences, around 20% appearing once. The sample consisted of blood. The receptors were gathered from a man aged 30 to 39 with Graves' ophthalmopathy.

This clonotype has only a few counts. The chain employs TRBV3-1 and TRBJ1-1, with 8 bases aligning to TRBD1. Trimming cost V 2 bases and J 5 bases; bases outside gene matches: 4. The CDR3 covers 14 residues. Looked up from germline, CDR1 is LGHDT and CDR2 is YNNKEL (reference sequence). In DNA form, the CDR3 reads TGTGCCAGCAGCCAATCGGACAGGGAAACTGAAGCTTTCTTT. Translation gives CASSQSDRETEAFF.

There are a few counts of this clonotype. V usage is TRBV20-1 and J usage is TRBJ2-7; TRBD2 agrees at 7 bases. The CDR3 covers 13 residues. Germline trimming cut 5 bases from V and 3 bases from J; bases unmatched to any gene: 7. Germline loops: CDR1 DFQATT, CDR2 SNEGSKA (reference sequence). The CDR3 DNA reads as TGCAGTGCTCGAGGGCGGGGGATCTACGAGCAGTACTTC. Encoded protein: CSARGRGIYEQYF.

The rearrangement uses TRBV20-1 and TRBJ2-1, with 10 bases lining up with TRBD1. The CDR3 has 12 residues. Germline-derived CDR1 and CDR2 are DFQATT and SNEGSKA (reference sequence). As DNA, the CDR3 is TGCAGCCGACAGGGGGCTAGAAATGAGCAGTTCTTC. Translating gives CSRQGARNEQFF.

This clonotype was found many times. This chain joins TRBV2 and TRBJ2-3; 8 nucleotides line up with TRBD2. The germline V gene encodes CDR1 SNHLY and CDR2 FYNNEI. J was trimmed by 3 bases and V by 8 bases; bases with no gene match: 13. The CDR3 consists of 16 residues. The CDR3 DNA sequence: TGTGCCAGCCCGAAGCGGGGGACTAGTAAGACAGATACGCAGTATTTT. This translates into CASPKRGTSKTDTQYF.

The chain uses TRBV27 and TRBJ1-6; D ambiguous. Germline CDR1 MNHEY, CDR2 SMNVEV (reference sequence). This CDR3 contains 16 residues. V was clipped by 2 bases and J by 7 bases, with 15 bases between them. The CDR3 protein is CASSLERRTYNSPLHF. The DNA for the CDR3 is TGTGCCAGCAGTTTAGAAAGGCGAACGTACAATTCACCCCTCCACTTT.

The CDR3 is CASSEWAPGAYEKLFF. The CDR3 DNA reads TGTGCCAGCAGTGAATGGGCGCCTGGGGCATACGAAAAACTGTTTTTT. The V and J genes are TRBV6-1 and TRBJ1-4, with D perhaps matching TRBD1 (5 bases). Germline V gives CDR1 MNHNS, CDR2 SASEGT. The CDR3 is 16 amino acids. The V gene lost 2 bases and the J gene lost 8 bases, with 18 bases spanning the gap.

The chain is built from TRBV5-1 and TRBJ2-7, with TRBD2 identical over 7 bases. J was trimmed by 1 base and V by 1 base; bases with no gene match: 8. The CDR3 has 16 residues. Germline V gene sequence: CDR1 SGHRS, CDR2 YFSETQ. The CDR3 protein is CASSLFRRETSYEQYF. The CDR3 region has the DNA TGCGCCAGCAGCTTGTTCCGGCGGGAGACATCCTACGAGCAGTACTTC.

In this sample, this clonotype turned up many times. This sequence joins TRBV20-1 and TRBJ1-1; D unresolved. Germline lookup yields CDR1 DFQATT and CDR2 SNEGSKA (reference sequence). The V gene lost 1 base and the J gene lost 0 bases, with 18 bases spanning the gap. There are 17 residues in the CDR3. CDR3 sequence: CSARVLGRIYVNTEAFF. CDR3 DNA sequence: TGCAGTGCTAGAGTTTTAGGACGGATCTATGTGAACACTGAAGCTTTCTTT.

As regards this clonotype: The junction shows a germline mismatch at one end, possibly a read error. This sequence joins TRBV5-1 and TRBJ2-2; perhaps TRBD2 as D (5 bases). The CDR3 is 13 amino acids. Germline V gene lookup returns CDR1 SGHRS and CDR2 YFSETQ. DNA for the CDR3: TGCGCCGGCAGCCCGGACTTTGGCGGGGAGCTGTTTTTT. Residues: CAGSPDFGGELFF.

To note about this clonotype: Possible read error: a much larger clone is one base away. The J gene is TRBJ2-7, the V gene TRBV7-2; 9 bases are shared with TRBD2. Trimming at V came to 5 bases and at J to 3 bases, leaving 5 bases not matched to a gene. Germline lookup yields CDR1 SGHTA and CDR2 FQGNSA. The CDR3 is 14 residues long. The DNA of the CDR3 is TGTGCCAGCAGCACCTCTAGCGGGGACTACGAGCAGTACTTC. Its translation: CASSTSSGDYEQYF.

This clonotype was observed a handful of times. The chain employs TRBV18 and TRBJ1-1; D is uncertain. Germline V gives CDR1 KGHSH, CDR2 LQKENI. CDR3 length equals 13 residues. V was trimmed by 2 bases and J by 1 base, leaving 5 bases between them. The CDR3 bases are TGTGCCAGCTCACCATGGGCGAACACTGAAGCTTTCTTT. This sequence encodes CASSPWANTEAFF.

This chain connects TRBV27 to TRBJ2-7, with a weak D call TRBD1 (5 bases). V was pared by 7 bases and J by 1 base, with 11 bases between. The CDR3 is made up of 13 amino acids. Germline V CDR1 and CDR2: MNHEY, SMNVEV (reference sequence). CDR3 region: CASNKGPSYEQYF. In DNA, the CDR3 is TGTGCCAGCAATAAGGGGCCTTCCTACGAGCAGTACTTC.

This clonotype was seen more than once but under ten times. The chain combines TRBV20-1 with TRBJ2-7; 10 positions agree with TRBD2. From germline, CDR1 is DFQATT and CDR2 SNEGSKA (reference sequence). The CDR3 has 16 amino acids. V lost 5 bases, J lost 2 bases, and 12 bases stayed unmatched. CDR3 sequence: CSARPITSGAAYEQYF. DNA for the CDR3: TGCAGTGCTCGTCCAATAACTAGCGGGGCCGCCTACGAGCAGTACTTC.

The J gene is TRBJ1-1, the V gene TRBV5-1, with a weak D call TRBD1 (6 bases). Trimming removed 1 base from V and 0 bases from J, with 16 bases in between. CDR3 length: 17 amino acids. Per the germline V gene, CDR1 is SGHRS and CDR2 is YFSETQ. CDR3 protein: CASSLNRDTEMNTEAFF. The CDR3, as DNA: TGCGCCAGCAGCTTGAACCGGGACACCGAAATGAACACTGAAGCTTTCTTT. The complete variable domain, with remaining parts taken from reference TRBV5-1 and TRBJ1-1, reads KAGVTQTPRYLIKTRGQQVTLSCSPISGHRSVSWYQQTPGQGLQFLFEYFSETQRNKGNFPGRFSGRQFSNSRSEMNVSTLELGDSALYLCASSLNRDTEMNTEAFFGQGTRLTVV.

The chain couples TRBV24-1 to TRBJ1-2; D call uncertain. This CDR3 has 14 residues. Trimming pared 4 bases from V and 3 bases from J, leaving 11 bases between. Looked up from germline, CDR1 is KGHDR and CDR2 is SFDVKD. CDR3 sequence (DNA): TGTGCCACCAGTGACGCCGCGGGATACTATGGCTACACCTTC. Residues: CATSDAAGYYGYTF.

The DNA of the CDR3 is TGTGCCAGCAGAAGGACAAGTGGCAACAATCAGCCCCAGCATTTT. It codes for CASRRTSGNNQPQHF. The chain links TRBV2 to TRBJ1-5; D possibly corresponds to TRBD1 (5 bases). This CDR3 has 15 amino acids. CDR1 SNHLY and CDR2 FYNNEI come from the germline V gene. Trimming left V 6 bases short and J 3 bases short, with 15 bases between.

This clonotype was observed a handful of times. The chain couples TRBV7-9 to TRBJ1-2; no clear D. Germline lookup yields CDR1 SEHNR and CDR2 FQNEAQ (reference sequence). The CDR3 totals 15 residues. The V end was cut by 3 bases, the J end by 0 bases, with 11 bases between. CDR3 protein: CASSFGTDTNYGYTF. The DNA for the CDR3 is TGTGCCAGCAGCTTCGGAACCGATACTAACTATGGCTACACCTTC.

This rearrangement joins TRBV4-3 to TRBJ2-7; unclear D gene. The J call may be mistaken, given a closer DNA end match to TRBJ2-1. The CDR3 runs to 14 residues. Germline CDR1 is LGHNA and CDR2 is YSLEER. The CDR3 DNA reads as TGCGCCAGCAGCCAAGAGGTGGTGTCCTACGAGCAGTTCTTC. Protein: CASSQEVVSYEQFF.

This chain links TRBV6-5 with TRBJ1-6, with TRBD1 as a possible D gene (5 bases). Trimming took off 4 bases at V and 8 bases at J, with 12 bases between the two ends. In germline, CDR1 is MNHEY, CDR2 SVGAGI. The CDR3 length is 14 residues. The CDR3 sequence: CASSFDSPYSPLHF. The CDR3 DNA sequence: TGTGCCAGCAGTTTCGACAGCCCTTATTCACCCCTCCACTTT.

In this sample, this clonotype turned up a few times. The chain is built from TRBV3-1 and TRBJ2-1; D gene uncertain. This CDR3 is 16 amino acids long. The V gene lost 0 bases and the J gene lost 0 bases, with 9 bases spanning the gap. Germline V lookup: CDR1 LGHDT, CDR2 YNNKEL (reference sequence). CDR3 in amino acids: CASSQDLASSYNEQFF. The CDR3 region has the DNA TGTGCCAGCAGCCAAGATTTGGCGAGCTCCTACAATGAGCAGTTCTTC.

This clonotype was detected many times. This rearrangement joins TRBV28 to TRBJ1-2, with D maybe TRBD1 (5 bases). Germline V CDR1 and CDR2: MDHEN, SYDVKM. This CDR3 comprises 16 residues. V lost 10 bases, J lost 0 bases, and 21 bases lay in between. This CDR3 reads CAILPTRDRTNYGYTF. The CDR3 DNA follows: TGTGCCATCCTACCCACCCGGGACCGGACTAACTATGGCTACACCTTC.

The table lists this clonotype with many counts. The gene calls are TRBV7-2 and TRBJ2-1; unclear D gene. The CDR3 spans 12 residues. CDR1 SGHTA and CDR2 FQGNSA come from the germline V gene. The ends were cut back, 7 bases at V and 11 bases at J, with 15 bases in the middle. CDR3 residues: CASNFVGGKQFF. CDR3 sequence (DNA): TGTGCCAGCAACTTCGTCGGTGGTAAGCAGTTCTTC.

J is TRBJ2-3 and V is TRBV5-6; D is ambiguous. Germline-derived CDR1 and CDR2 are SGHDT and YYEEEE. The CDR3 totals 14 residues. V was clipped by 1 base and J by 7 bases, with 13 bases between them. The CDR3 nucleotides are TGTGCCAGCAGCTTGAAGGACCCCAGGAATACGCAGTATTTT. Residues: CASSLKDPRNTQYF.

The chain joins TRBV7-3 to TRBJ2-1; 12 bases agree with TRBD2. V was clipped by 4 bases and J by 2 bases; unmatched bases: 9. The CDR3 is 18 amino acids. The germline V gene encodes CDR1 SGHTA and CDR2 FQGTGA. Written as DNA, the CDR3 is TGTGCCAGCAGCTACCTAGCGGGAGGGCCCCCCCCCTACAATGAGCAGTTCTTC. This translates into CASSYLAGGPPPYNEQFF.

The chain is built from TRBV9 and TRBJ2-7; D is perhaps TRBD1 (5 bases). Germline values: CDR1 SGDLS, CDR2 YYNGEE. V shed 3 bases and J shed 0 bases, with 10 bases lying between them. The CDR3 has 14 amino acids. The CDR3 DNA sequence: TGTGCCAGCAGCGAGGACACGTTCTCCTACGAGCAGTACTTC. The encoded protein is CASSEDTFSYEQYF.

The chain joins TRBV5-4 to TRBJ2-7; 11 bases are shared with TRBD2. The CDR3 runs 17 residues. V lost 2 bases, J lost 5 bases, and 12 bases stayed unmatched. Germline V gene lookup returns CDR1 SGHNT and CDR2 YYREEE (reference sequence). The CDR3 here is CASSFGTSGGGHHEQYF. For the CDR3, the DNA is TGTGCCAGCAGCTTCGGGACTAGCGGAGGGGGACACCACGAGCAGTACTTC. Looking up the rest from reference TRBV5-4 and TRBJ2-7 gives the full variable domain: ETGVTQSPTHLIKTRGQQVTLRCSSQSGHNTVSWYQQALGQGPQFIFQYYREEENGRGNFPPRFSGLQFPNYSSELNVNALELDDSALYLCASSFGTSGGGHHEQYFGPGTRLTVT.

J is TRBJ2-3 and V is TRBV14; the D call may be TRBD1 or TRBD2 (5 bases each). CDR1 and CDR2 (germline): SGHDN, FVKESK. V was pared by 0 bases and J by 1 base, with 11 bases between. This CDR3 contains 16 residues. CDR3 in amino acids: CASSQERGVGTDTQYF. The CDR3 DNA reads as TGTGCCAGCAGCCAAGAACGAGGGGTGGGCACAGATACGCAGTATTTT.

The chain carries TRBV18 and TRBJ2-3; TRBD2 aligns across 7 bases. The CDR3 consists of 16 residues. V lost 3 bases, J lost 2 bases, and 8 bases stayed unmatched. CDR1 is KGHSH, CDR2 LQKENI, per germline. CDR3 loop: CASSPRTSPYTDTQYF. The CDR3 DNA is TGTGCCAGCTCACCCCGGACTAGTCCCTACACAGATACGCAGTATTTT.

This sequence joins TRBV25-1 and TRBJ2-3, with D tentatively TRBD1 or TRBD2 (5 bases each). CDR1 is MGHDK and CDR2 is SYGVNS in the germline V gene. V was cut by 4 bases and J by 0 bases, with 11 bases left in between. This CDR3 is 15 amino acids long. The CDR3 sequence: CASSGGTVSTDTQYF. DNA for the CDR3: TGTGCCAGCAGTGGAGGGACGGTCAGCACAGATACGCAGTATTTT.

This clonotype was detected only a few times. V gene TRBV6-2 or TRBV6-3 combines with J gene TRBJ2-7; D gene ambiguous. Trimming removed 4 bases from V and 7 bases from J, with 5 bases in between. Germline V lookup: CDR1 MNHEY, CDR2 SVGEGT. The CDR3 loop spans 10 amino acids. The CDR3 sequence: CASSFCEQYF. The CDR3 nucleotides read TGTGCCAGCAGTTTCTGTGAGCAGTACTTC.